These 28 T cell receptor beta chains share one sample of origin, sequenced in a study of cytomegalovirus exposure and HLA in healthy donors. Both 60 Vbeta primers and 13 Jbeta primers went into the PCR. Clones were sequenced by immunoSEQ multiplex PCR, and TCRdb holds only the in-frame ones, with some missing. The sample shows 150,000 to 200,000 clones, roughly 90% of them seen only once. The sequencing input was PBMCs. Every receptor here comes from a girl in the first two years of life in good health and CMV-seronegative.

The CDR3 loop is CASSQLAASYNEQFF. CDR3 DNA: TGTGCCAGCAGCCAACTAGCGGCCTCCTACAATGAGCAGTTCTTC. The V call is TRBV14, the J call TRBJ2-1; the match to TRBD2 covers 7 bases. The CDR3 totals 15 residues. Germline V gene data show CDR1 as SGHDN and CDR2 as FVKESK. With 2 bases clipped from V and 0 bases from J, the junction kept 1 base outside the gene matches.

The CDR3 reads CASSPPGQQETQYF. DNA of the CDR3: TGTGCCAGCTCACCACCGGGGCAGCAAGAGACCCAGTACTTC. This rearrangement joins TRBV18 to TRBJ2-5; weak D call: TRBD1 (5 bases). The V end lost 0 bases, the J end lost 2 bases, and 7 bases lay between the germline ends. The CDR3 runs to 14 residues. From germline, CDR1 is KGHSH and CDR2 LQKENI.

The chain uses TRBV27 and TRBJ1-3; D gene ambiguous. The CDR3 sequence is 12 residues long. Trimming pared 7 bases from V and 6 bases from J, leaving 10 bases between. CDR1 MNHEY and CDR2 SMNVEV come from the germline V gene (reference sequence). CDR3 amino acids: CASTLTQNTIYF. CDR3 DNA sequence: TGTGCCAGCACCCTCACTCAAAACACCATATATTTT.

DNA of the CDR3: TGTGCCTGGAGTGTTACCTTCCGGGATATCAGGCATCAGCCCCAGCATTTT. Translation gives CAWSVTFRDIRHQPQHF. V and J are TRBV30 and TRBJ1-5, with D unresolved. Trimming left V 0 bases short and J 5 bases short, with 20 bases between. CDR3 length: 17 residues. Germline CDR1 is GTSNPN and CDR2 is SVGIG (reference sequence). Using reference TRBV30 and TRBJ1-5 for the parts outside the CDR3, the full variable domain is SQTIHQWPATLVQPVGSPLSLECTVEGTSNPNLYWYRQAAGRGLQLLFYSVGIGQISSEVPQNLSASRPQDRQFILSSKKLLLSDSGFYLCAWSVTFRDIRHQPQHFGDGTRLSIL.

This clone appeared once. The CDR3 region is CAWSSEGKKAYGYTF. As DNA, the CDR3 is TGTGCCTGGAGTTCGGAGGGGAAGAAGGCCTATGGCTACACCTTC. The chain recombines TRBV30 with TRBJ1-2; weak D call: TRBD1 (5 bases). V was pared by 2 bases and J by 4 bases, with 17 bases between. The CDR3 runs to 15 residues. Germline V CDR1 and CDR2: GTSNPN, SVGIG (reference sequence).

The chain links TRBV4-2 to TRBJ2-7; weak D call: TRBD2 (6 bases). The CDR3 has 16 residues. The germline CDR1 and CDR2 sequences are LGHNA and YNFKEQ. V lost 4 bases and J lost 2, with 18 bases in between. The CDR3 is CASSPNLSGAPYEQYF. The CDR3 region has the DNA TGTGCCAGCAGCCCCAACTTGTCGGGAGCCCCCTACGAGCAGTACTTC.

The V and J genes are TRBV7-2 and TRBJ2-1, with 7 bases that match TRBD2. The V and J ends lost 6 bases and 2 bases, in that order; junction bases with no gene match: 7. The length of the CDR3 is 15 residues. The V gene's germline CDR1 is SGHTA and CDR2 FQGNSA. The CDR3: CASRSGTITYNEQFF. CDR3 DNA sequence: TGTGCCAGCAGATCCGGGACTATTACCTACAATGAGCAGTTCTTC. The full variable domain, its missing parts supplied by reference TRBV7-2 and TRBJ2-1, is GAGVSQSPSNKVTEKGKDVELRCDPISGHTALYWYRQSLGQGLEFLIYFQGNSAPDKSGLPSDRFSAERTGGSVSTLTIQRTQQEDSAVYLCASRSGTITYNEQFFGPGTRLTVL.

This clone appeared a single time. CDR3 in amino acids: CAWSVTVRSPRGYTF. The CDR3 DNA reads TGTGCCTGGAGTGTAACGGTGAGGAGCCCGCGGGGCTACACCTTC. The chain uses TRBV30 and TRBJ1-2; D unclear. The germline V gene has CDR1 GTSNPN and CDR2 SVGIG (reference sequence). The CDR3 consists of 15 residues. Trimming left V 0 bases short and J 8 bases short, with 19 bases between.

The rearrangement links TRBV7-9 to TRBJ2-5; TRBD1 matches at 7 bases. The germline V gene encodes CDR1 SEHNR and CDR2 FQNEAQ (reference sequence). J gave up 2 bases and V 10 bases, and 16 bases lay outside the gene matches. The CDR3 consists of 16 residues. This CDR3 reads CATLPNRGSAQETQYF. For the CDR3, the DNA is TGTGCCACCCTGCCCAACAGGGGTTCAGCACAAGAGACCCAGTACTTC.

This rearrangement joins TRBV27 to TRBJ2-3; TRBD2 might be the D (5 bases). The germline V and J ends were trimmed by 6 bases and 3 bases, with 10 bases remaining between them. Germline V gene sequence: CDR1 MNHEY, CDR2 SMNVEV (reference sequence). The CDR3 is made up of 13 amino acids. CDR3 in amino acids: CASRGSQTDTQYF. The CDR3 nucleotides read TGTGCCAGCAGAGGGAGTCAGACAGATACGCAGTATTTT.

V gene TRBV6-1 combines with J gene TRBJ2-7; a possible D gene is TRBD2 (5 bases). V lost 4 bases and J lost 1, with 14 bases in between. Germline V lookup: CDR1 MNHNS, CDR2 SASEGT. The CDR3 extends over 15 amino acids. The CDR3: CASSGPGAASYEQYF. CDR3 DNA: TGTGCCAGCAGTGGTCCAGGAGCGGCGTCCTACGAGCAGTACTTC.

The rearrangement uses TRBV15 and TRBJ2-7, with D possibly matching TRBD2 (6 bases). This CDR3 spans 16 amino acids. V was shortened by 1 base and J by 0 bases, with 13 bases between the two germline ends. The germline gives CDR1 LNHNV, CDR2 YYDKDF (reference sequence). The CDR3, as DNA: TGTGCCACCAGCAGAGTAGCAGTCGGGGGCTCCTACGAGCAGTACTTC. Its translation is CATSRVAVGGSYEQYF.

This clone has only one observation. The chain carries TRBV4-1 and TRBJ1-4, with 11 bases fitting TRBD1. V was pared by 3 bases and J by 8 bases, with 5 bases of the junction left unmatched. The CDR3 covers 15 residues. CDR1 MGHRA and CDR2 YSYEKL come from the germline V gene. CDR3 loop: CASSQGDRGGEKLFF. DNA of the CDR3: TGCGCCAGCAGCCAGGGGGACAGGGGGGGCGAAAAACTGTTTTTT.

The CDR3 bases are TGTGCCAGCAGCTTAAACGGGGGGCCCAACACCGGGGAGCTGTTTTTT. Its protein is CASSLNGGPNTGELFF. The chain employs TRBV7-3 and TRBJ2-2; perhaps TRBD2 as D (7 bases). V gave up 1 base and J gave up 2 bases, with 11 bases separating them. This CDR3 region has 16 residues. Germline V gene sequence: CDR1 SGHTA, CDR2 FQGTGA.

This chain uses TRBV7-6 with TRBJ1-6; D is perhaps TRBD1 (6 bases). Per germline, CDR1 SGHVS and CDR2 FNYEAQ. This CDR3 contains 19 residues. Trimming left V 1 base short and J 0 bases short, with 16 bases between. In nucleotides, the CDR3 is TGTGCCAGCAGCTTAGGCCGCAGGGGCCAGAGCTCCTATAATTCACCCCTCCACTTT. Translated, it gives CASSLGRRGQSSYNSPLHF.

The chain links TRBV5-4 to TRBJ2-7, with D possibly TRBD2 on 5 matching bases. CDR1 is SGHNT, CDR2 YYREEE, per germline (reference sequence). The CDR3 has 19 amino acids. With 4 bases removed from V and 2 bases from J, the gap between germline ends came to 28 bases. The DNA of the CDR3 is TGTGCCAGCAGCGCAGAGGGCGAACCGCCGGGCGATCCAACCTACGAGCAGTACTTC. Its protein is CASSAEGEPPGDPTYEQYF.

The CDR3: CASSGGQGSLYEQYF. CDR3 DNA: TGTGCCAGCAGCGGGGGACAGGGGAGTTTGTACGAGCAGTACTTC. The V call is TRBV5-6, the J call TRBJ2-7; the match to TRBD1 covers 10 bases. Looked up from germline, CDR1 is SGHDT and CDR2 is YYEEEE. V shed 4 bases and J 4 bases; nucleotides not matched to a gene: 8. The CDR3 runs 15 residues.

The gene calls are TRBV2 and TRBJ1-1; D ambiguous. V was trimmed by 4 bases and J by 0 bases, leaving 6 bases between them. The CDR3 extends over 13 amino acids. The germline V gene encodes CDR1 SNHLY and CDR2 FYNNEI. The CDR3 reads CASSVEMNTEAFF. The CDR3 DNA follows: TGTGCCAGCAGTGTGGAGATGAACACTGAAGCTTTCTTT.

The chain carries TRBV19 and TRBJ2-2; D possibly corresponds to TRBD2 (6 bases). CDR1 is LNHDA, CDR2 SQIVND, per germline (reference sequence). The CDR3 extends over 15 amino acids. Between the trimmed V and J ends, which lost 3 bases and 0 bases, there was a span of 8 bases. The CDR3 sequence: CASSISGANTGELFF. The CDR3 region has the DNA TGTGCCAGTAGTATCTCGGGGGCGAACACCGGGGAGCTGTTTTTT.

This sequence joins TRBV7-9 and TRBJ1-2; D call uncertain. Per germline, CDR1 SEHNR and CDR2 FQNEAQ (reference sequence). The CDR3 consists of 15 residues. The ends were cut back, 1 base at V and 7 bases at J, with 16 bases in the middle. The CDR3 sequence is CASSLVSKLPSGYTF. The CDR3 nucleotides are TGTGCCAGCAGCTTAGTTTCCAAACTGCCCTCTGGCTACACCTTC.

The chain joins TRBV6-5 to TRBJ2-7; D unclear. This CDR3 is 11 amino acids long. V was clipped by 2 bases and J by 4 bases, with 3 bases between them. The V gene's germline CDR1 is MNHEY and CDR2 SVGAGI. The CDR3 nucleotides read TGTGCCAGCAGTTACCTATACGAGCAGTACTTC. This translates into CASSYLYEQYF.

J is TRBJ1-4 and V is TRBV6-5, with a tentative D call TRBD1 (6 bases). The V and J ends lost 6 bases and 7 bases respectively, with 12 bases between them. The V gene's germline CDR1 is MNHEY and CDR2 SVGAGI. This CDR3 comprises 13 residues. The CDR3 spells CASSGGLLEKLFF. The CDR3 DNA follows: TGTGCCAGCAGCGGGGGGCTTCTTGAAAAACTGTTTTTT.

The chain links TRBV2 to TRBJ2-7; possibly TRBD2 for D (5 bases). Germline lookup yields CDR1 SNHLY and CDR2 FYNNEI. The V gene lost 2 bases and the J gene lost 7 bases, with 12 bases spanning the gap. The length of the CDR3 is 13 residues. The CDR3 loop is CASSETGIWEQYF. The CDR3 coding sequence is TGTGCCAGCAGTGAAACGGGGATTTGGGAGCAGTACTTC.

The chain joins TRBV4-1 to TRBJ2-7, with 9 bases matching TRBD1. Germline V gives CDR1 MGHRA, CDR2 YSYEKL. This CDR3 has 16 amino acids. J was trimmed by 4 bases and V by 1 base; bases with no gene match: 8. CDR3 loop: CASSQGKTGGRYEQYF. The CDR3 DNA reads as TGCGCCAGCAGCCAAGGGAAAACAGGGGGCCGATACGAGCAGTACTTC.

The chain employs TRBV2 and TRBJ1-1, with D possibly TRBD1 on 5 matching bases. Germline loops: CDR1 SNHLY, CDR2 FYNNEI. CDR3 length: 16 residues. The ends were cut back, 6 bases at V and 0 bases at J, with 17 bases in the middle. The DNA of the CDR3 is TGTGCCAGCAGCCAGGAGGAGGGGACGATGAACACTGAAGCTTTCTTT. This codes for CASSQEEGTMNTEAFF. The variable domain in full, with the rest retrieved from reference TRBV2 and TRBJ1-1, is EPEVTQTPSHQVTQMGQEVILRCVPISNHLYFYWYRQILGQKVEFLVSFYNNEISEKSEIFDDQFSVERPDGSNFTLKIRSTKLEDSAMYFCASSQEEGTMNTEAFFGQGTRLTVV.

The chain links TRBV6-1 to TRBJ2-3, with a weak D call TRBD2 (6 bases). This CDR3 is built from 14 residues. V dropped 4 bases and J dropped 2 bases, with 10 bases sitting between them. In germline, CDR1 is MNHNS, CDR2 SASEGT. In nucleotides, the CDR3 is TGTGCCAGCAGTGCGGGAGACCCCACAGATACGCAGTATTTT. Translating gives CASSAGDPTDTQYF.

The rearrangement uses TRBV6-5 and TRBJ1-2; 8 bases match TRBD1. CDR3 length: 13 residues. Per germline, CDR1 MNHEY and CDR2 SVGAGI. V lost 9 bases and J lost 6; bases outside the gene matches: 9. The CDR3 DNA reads TGTGCCAGTTCGAACAGGGGGTTTAATGGCTACACCTTC. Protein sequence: CASSNRGFNGYTF.

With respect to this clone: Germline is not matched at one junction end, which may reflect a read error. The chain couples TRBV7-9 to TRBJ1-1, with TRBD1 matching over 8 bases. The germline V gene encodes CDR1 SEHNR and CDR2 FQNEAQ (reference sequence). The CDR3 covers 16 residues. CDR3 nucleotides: TGTGCCAGCAGTTTAGGAGGGGACAGGTTGGGGGCTGAAGCTTTCTTT. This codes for CASSLGGDRLGAEAFF.